Each of the 9 T cell receptor beta chains below was sequenced from the same sample in a study of shared clonotypes between healthy human individuals. Method: immunoSEQ multiplex PCR; TCRdb's copy keeps in-frame clones and lacks some. Of over a million clones in the sample, 98% were seen once. The sample consisted of naive CD4+ T cells sorted from blood. Subset described: CD45RA+ positively selected. These receptors were taken from a man aged 25 to 40 in good health.

CDR3 region: CASTNRGGTGNTIYF. The DNA of the CDR3 is TGTGCCAGCACCAACAGAGGGGGGACTGGAAACACCATATATTTT. The rearrangement joins TRBV7-2 to TRBJ1-3; possible D gene TRBD1, 6 bases. Trimming shortened V by 7 bases and J by 2 bases, and 15 bases separated the two germline ends. Germline V gene data show CDR1 as SGHTA and CDR2 as FQGNSA. The CDR3 runs 15 residues.

The rearrangement uses TRBV18 and TRBJ1-2; maybe TRBD1 (5 bases). CDR3 length equals 14 residues. The V gene lost 3 bases and the J gene lost 3 bases, with 11 bases spanning the gap. Germline V gene data show CDR1 as KGHSH and CDR2 as LQKENI. The CDR3 loop is CASSPGTVYYGYTF. CDR3 bases: TGTGCCAGCTCACCCGGGACGGTCTACTATGGCTACACCTTC.

V gene TRBV5-1 combines with J gene TRBJ2-1; D may correspond to TRBD1 or TRBD2 (7 bases each). V lost 2 bases and J 3 bases, leaving 12 bases between the germline ends. Germline V lookup: CDR1 SGHRS, CDR2 YFSETQ. The CDR3 has 15 residues. The CDR3 loop is CASSFDREGYNEQFF. CDR3 nucleotide sequence: TGCGCCAGCAGCTTCGACAGGGAGGGCTACAATGAGCAGTTCTTC.

This clone is a singleton in its sample. The chain recombines TRBV11-2 with TRBJ2-1; the D gene is possibly TRBD2 (5 bases). V lost 4 bases and J 2 bases, leaving 15 bases between the germline ends. This CDR3 has 16 residues. Germline V CDR1 and CDR2: SGHAT, FQNNGV. The CDR3: CASSSVGGLAYNEQFF. In nucleotides, the CDR3 is TGTGCCAGCAGCTCTGTCGGCGGACTCGCCTACAATGAGCAGTTCTTC.

J is TRBJ1-5 and V is TRBV18; 7 bases are shared with TRBD1. The CDR3 is 17 amino acids. Germline-derived CDR1 and CDR2 are KGHSH and LQKENI. With 6 bases clipped from V and 0 bases from J, the junction kept 11 bases outside the gene matches. Here the CDR3 DNA reads TGTGCCAGCTCCCTCACATCCAGACAGGGTAGCAATCAGCCCCAGCATTTT. Amino acids: CASSLTSRQGSNQPQHF. Supplemented by reference TRBV18 and TRBJ1-5, the full variable domain reads NAGVMQNPRHLVRRRGQEARLRCSPMKGHSHVYWYRQLPEEGLKFMVYLQKENIIDESGMPKERFSAEFPKEGPSILRIQQVVRGDSAAYFCASSLTSRQGSNQPQHFGDGTRLSIL.

V and J are TRBV18 and TRBJ1-5; 8 nucleotides align to TRBD1. V trimming: 3 bases; J trimming: 6 bases; junction bases outside the gene matches: 10. The CDR3 runs 16 residues. Germline V gene lookup returns CDR1 KGHSH and CDR2 LQKENI. CDR3 sequence (DNA): TGTGCCAGCTCACCTATCGGACAGGGTTTAGTTCAGCCCCAGCATTTT. Translated, it gives CASSPIGQGLVQPQHF.

This clone came up once. The V and J genes are TRBV18 and TRBJ2-1, with no clear D. Germline V gene sequence: CDR1 KGHSH, CDR2 LQKENI. This CDR3 region has 12 residues. With 5 bases removed from V and 6 bases from J, the gap between germline ends came to 8 bases. CDR3 residues: CASSSELNEQFF. CDR3 sequence (DNA): TGTGCCAGCTCAAGCGAACTCAATGAGCAGTTCTTC.

The chain has TRBV10-2 and TRBJ1-5, with 9 bases matching TRBD1. The CDR3 is 16 amino acids. Germline V lookup: CDR1 WSHSY, CDR2 SAAADI. J lost 1 base, V lost 6 bases, and 7 bases had no gene match. CDR3 DNA: TGCGCCAGCAGGGATACAGGGGGCTCAAGCAATCAGCCCCAGCATTTT. This translates into CASRDTGGSSNQPQHF.

J is TRBJ2-7 and V is TRBV11-2; either TRBD1 or TRBD2 may fit D (5 bases each). The CDR3 contains 14 residues. V lost 5 bases and J lost 6, with 17 bases in between. The V gene's germline CDR1 is SGHAT and CDR2 FQNNGV. As DNA, the CDR3 is TGTGCCAGCAGCCAACCGGGACCCCTTGGCGAGCAGTACTTC. Its protein is CASSQPGPLGEQYF. The full variable domain, with the rest looked up from reference TRBV11-2 and TRBJ2-7, is EAGVAQSPRYKIIEKRQSVAFWCNPISGHATLYWYQQILGQGPKLLIQFQNNGVVDDSQLPKDRFSAERLKGVDSTLKIQPAKLEDSAVYLCASSQPGPLGEQYFGPGTRLTVT.